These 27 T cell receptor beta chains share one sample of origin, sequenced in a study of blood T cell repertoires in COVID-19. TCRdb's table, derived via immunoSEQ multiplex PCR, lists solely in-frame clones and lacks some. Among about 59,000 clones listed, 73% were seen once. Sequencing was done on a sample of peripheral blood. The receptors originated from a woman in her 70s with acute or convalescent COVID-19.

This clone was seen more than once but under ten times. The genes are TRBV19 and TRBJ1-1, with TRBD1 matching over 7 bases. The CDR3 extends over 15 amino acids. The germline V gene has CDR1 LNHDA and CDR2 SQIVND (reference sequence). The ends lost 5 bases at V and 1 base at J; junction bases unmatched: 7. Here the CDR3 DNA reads TGTGCCAGTAGTCCCACGACAGGGTCGAACACTGAAGCTTTCTTT. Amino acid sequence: CASSPTTGSNTEAFF.

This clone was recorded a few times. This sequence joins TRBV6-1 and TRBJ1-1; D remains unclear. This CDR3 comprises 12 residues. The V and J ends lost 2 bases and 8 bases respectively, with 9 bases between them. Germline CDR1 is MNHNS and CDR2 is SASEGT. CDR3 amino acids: CASSERQREAFF. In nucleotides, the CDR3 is TGTGCCAGCAGTGAACGGCAGCGGGAAGCTTTCTTT.

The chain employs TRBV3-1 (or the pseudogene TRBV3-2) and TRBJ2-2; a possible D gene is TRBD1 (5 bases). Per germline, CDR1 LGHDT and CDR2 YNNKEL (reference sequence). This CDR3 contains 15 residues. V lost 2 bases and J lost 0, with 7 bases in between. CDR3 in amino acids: CASSQRGANTGELFF. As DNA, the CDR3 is TGTGCCAGCAGCCAAAGGGGCGCGAACACCGGGGAGCTGTTTTTT.

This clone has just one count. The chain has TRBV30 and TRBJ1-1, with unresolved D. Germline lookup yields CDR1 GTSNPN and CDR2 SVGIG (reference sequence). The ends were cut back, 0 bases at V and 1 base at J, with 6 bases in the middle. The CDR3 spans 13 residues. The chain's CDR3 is CAWSVRRNTEAFF. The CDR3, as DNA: TGTGCCTGGAGTGTCAGGCGGAACACTGAAGCTTTCTTT. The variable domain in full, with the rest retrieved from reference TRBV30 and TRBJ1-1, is SQTIHQWPATLVQPVGSPLSLECTVEGTSNPNLYWYRQAAGRGLQLLFYSVGIGQISSEVPQNLSASRPQDRQFILSSKKLLLSDSGFYLCAWSVRRNTEAFFGQGTRLTVV.

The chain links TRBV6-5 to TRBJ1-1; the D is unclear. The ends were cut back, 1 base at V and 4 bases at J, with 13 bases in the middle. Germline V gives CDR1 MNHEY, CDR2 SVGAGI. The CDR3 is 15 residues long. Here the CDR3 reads CASSYWHLEGTEAFF. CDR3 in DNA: TGTGCCAGCAGTTACTGGCACCTGGAGGGCACTGAAGCTTTCTTT.

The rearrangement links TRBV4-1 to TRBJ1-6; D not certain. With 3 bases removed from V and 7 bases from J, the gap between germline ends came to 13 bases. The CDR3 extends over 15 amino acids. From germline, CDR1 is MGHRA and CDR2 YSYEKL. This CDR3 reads CASSQEASGNSPLHF. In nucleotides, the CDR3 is TGCGCCAGCAGCCAGGAAGCTTCGGGGAATTCACCCCTCCACTTT.

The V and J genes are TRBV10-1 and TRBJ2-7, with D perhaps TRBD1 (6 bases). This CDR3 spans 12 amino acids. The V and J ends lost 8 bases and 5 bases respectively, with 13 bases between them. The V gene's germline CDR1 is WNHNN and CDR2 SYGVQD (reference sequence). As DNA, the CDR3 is TGCGCCAGCTCCAAGGGGACAAACGAGCAGTACTTC. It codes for CASSKGTNEQYF.

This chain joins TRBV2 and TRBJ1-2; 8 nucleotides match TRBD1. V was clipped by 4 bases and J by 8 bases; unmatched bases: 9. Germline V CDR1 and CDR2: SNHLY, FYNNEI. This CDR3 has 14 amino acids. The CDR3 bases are TGTGCCAGCAGTGCCTCCGGACAGGGCGGAGGCTACACCTTC. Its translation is CASSASGQGGGYTF.

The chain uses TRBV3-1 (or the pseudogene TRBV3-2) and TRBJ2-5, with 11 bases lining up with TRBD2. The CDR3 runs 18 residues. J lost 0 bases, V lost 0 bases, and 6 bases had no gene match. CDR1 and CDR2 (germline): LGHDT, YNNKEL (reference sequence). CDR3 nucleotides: TGTGCCAGCAGCCAAGATTGGCTAGCGGGGGGACACCAAGAGACCCAGTACTTC. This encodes CASSQDWLAGGHQETQYF.

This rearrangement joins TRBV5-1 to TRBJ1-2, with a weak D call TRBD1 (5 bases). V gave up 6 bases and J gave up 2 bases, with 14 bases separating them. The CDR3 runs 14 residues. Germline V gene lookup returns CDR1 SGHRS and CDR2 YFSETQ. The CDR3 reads CASTRGTVNYGYTF. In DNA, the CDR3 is TGCGCCAGCACCCGGGGGACGGTCAACTATGGCTACACCTTC.

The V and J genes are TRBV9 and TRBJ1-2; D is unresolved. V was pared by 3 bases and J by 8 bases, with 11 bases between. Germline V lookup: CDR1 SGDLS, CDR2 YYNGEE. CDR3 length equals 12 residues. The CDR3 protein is CASSAWEGGYTF. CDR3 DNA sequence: TGTGCCAGCAGCGCCTGGGAGGGCGGCTACACCTTC.

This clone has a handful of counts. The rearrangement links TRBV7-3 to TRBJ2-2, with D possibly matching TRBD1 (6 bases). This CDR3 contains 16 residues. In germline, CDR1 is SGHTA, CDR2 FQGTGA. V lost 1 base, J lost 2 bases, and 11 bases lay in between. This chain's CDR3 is CASSLNGRGNTGELFF. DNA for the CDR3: TGTGCCAGCAGCTTAAACGGCAGGGGAAACACCGGGGAGCTGTTTTTT. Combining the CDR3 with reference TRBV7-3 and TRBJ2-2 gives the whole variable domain GAGVSQTPSNKVTEKGKYVELRCDPISGHTALYWYRQSLGQGPEFLIYFQGTGAADDSGLPNDRFFAVRPEGSVSTLKIQRTERGDSAVYLCASSLNGRGNTGELFFGEGSRLTVL.

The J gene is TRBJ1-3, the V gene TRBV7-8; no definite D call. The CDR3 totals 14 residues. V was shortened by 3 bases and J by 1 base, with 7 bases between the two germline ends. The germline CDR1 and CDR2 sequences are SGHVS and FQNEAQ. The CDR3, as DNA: TGTGCCAGCAGCTTGAGGCAGTCTGGAAACACCATATATTTT. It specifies CASSLRQSGNTIYF.

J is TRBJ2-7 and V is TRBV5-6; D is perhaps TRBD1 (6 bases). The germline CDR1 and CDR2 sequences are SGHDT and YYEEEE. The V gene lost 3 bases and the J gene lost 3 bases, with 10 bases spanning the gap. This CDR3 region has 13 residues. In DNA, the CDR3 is TGTGCCAGCAGCTATGGACAGAGCTACGAGCAGTACTTC. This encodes CASSYGQSYEQYF.

The CDR3 is CASSPIGGWDENTEAFF. The DNA of the CDR3 is TGTGCCAGCAGTCCGATCGGGGGGTGGGATGAGAACACTGAAGCTTTCTTT. The chain carries TRBV6-6 and TRBJ1-1, with D perhaps matching TRBD1 (5 bases). This CDR3 is 17 amino acids long. CDR1 and CDR2 (germline): MNHNY, SVGAGI (reference sequence). V lost 5 bases to trimming and J lost 1 base, with 20 bases between them.

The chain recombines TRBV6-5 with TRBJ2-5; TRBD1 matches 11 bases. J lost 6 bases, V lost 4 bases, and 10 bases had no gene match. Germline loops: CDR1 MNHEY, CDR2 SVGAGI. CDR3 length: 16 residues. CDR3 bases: TGTGCCAGCAGTTCCTCCGGGACAGGGGGTGGAAAGACCCAGTACTTC. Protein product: CASSSSGTGGGKTQYF.

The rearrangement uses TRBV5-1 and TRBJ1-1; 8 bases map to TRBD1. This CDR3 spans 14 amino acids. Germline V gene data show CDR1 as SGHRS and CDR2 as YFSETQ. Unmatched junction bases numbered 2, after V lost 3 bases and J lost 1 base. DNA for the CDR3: TGCGCCAGCAGCTCAGGGGGCGGGAACACTGAAGCTTTCTTT. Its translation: CASSSGGGNTEAFF.

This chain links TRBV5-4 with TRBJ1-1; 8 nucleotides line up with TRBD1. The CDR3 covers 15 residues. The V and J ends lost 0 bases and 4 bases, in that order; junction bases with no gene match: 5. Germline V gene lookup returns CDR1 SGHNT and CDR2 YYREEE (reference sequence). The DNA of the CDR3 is TGTGCCAGCAGCTTGGGCAGGGGGCGGATCACTGAAGCTTTCTTT. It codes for CASSLGRGRITEAFF. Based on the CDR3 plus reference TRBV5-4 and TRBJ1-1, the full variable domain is ETGVTQSPTHLIKTRGQQVTLRCSSQSGHNTVSWYQQALGQGPQFIFQYYREEENGRGNFPPRFSGLQFPNYSSELNVNALELDDSALYLCASSLGRGRITEAFFGQGTRLTVV.

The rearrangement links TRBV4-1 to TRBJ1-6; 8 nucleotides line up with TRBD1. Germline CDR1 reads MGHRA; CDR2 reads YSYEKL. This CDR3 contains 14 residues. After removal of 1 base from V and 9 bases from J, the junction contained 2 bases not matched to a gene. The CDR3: CASSQAGGGSPLHF. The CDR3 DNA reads TGCGCCAGCAGCCAAGCAGGGGGCGGTTCACCCCTCCACTTT.

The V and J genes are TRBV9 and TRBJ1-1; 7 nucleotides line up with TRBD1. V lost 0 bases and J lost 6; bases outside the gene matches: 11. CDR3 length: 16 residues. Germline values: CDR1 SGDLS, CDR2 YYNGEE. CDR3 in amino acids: CASSVDRGANFPEAFF. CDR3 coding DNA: TGTGCCAGCAGCGTAGACAGGGGCGCTAATTTTCCTGAAGCTTTCTTT.

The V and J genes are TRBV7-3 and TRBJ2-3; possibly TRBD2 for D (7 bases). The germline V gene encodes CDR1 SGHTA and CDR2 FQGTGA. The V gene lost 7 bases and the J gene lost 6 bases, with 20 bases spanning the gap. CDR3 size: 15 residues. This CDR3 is CASTLRGGRSDTQYF. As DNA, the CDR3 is TGTGCCAGCACTTTGAGGGGGGGTCGCTCGGATACGCAGTATTTT.

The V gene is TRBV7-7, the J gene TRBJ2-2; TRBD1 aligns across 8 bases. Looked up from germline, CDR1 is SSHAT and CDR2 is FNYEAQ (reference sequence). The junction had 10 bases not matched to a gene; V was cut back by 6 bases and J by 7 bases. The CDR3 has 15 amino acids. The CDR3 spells CASSLGQARGGELFF. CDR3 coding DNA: TGTGCCAGCAGTCTGGGACAGGCTCGGGGCGGGGAGCTGTTTTTT.

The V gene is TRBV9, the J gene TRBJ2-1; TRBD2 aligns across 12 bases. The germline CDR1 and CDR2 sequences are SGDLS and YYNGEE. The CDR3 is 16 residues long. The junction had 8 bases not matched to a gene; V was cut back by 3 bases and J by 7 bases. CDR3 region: CASSALAGGHSNEQFF. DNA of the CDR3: TGTGCCAGCAGCGCCCTAGCGGGGGGGCATAGTAATGAGCAGTTCTTC.

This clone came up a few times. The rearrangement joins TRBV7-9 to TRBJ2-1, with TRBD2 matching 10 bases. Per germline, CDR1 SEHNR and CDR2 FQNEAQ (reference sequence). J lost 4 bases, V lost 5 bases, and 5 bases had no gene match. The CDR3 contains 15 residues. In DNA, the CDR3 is TGTGCCAGCAGCCCCAGCGGGGGGGCTTACAATGAGCAGTTCTTC. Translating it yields CASSPSGGAYNEQFF.

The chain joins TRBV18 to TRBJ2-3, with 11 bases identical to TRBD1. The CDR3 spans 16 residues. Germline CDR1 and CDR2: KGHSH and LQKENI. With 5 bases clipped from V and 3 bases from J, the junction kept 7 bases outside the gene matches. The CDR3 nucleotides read TGTGCCAGCTCATTTTTCGGGACAGGGGGGACAGATACGCAGTATTTT. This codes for CASSFFGTGGTDTQYF.

CDR3 amino acids: CASSPRDNNQPQHF. The CDR3, as DNA: TGTGCCAGCAGCCCAAGGGACAACAATCAGCCCCAGCATTTT. The rearrangement uses TRBV7-9 and TRBJ1-5; TRBD1 is a possible D gene (6 bases). V lost 5 bases, J lost 3 bases, and 11 bases lay in between. Germline V gene data show CDR1 as SEHNR and CDR2 as FQNEAQ (reference sequence). The CDR3 runs 14 residues.

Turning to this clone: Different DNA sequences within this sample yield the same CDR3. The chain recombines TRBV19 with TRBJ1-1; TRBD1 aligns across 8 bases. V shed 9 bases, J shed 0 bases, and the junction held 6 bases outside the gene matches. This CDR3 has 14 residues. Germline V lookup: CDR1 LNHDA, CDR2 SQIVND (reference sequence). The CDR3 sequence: CASNRQGLNTEAFF. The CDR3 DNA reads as TGTGCCAGCAACCGACAGGGGTTGAACACTGAAGCTTTCTTT.